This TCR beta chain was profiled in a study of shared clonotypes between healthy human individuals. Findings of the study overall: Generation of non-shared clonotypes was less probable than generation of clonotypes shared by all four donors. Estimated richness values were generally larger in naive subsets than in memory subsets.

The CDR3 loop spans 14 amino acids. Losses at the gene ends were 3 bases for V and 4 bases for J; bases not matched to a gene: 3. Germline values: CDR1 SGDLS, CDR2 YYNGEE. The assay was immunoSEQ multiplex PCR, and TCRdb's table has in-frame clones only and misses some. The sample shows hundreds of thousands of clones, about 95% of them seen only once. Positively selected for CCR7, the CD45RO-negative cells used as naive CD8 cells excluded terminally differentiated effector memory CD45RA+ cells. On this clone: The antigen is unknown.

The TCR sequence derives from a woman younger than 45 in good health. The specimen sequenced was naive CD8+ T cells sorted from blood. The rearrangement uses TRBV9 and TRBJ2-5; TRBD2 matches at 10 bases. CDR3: CASSGTSGVETQYF. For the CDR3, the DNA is TGTGCCAGCAGCGGGACTAGCGGTGTAGAGACCCAGTACTTC. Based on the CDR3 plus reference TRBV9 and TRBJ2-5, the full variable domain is DSGVTQTPKHLITATGQRVTLRCSPRSGDLSVYWYQQSLDQGLQFLIQYYNGEERAKGNILERFSAQQFPDLHSELNLSSLELGDSALYFCASSGTSGVETQYFGPGTRLLVL.